The entry below gives a single T cell receptor beta chain sequence along with its context. The data stem from a study of T cells in Graves' hyperthyroidism and ophthalmopathy. TCR beta CDR3 regions were amplified from RNA transcripts. The HTBI primer set served for first-round RT-PCR of the TCR CDR3. One entry per CDR3 protein results from TCRdb running MiXCR on the multiplex PCR reads. This repertoire shows some 690,000 distinct CDR3 sequences, roughly 17% found once; its top ten account for about 16%. The CDR3 is made up of 13 amino acids. Germline values: CDR1 SEHNR, CDR2 FQNEAQ (reference sequence). V was pared by 3 bases and J by 7 bases, with 1 base of the junction left unmatched.

Sample: blood. V and J are TRBV7-9 and TRBJ1-4, with TRBD1 matching 8 bases. This TCR came from a man aged 45-65 years with Graves' hyperthyroidism. CDR3 nucleotide sequence: TGTGCCAGCAGCTTTGGACAGGGTGAAAAACTGTTTTTT. Residues: CASSFGQGEKLFF.